This T cell receptor beta chain originates from a study of PD-1 blockade in classical Hodgkin lymphoma (TCRdb year 2020). Looking at the study overall: Nivolumab dosing was 3 mg/kg intravenously every 2 weeks, continuing until either disease progression or unacceptable toxicity. To define a peripheral blood immune signature of response to PD-1 blockade in classical Hodgkin lymphoma, the study combined TCR beta sequencing with CyTOF.

The time point label of this sample denotes: cycle 1 day 1 (C1D1), immediately before nivolumab initiation. Relapse after autologous stem cell transplantation had occurred in all trial patients, and cohorts A, B and C were distinguished by prior brentuximab vedotin exposure. The trial cohort included around 60 patients with relapsed/refractory classical Hodgkin lymphoma, and each patient had a best overall response of complete response, partial response or progressive disease. Trial patients were treated with single-agent nivolumab in the multi-cohort phase II CheckMate 205 trial. An independent review committee assessed best overall response using the 2007 International Working Group response criteria. Trial PBMCs were collected immediately before nivolumab initiation (C1D1) and during therapy at cycle 2 day 1 and cycle 4 day 1. Peripheral blood was collected in 8 mL Vacutainer Cell Preparation Tubes, from which PBMCs were isolated by centrifugation and then cryopreserved.

The Qiagen DNeasy kit was used to extract genomic DNA both from unsorted PBMCs and from the negatively selected CD4+ and CD8+ fractions. TCR beta CDR3 regions were amplified by immunoSEQ multiplex PCR using primers annealing to V and J segments. A synthetic immune receptor repertoire was used to minimize amplification bias, and any residual bias was removed computationally once sequencing was done. The paper's data handling went like this. Repertoire diversity was quantified as the Shannon entropy index using custom Python scripts. Unsorted, CD4+ and CD8+ repertoires were analyzed separately, except for combined analyses in which CD4+ and CD8+ sequences were merged in silico. Clonal expansion was defined as a frequency increase of at least 2-fold after treatment compared with C1D1, and clones undetected at baseline were assigned a pseudocount of 0.5. Clones with 0 or 1 copy at C1D1 were classified as singleton clones, and clones with 2 or more copies were classified as non-singleton clones. Clones expanded in unsorted samples were assigned a CD4+, CD8+ or unknown annotation through matching of protein sequences in sorted samples from the same patient. Diversity changes from C1D1 to C4D1 were tested in paired samples using Wilcoxon tests. TCRdb obtained this table from immuneACCESS and retained in-frame rearrangements with V and J assigned. These tables miss some clones; where compared with another copy, unresolved V genes account for less than half of the shortfall, and the remainder is unexplained. Clone size and V and J calls were adopted from that table, with D and trimming inferred from the DNA. A total of under 45,000 clones appear in this sample, roughly 80% of them only once. The ten largest make up approximately 20% of the sample.

Worth noting for this clone: No antigen is known for it. Base qualities are not provided; no much larger clone lies one nucleotide away.

What the research found in general, with its limitations: CD4+ but not CD8+ TCR diversity rose significantly by C4D1 (p=0.0027 vs p=0.16), most apparent in complete responders (p=0.02). Lower diversity was observed in patients in whom nivolumab was started less than 1 year after ASCT, and these patients were excluded from later analyses so that confounding by immune reconstitution would be avoided. Baseline TCR diversity was reported to be lower in newly diagnosed patients than in healthy donors and to be lower still in relapsed/refractory patients. Trial patients achieving complete response had baseline diversity similar to newly diagnosed patients, whereas partial responders and progressors had significantly lower diversity. The study was limited to a single clinical trial cohort, and causes of repertoire differences, possibly disease activity or prior therapy, remained undefined.

The source is a human donor with classical Hodgkin lymphoma. Specimen: peripheral blood mononuclear cells (PBMCs), collected at baseline.

The CDR3 protein is CASSINGQGEAFF. The nucleotide sequence is TGTGCCAGTAGTATAAACGGACAGGGTGAAGCTTTCTTT. This receptor chain uses TRBV19 and TRBJ1-1; TRBD1 fits 8 bases in the junction. Relative to germline, V is missing 2 bases and J is missing 7 bases, with 3 bases of the junction outside any gene match. Reading from cysteine to phenylalanine, the CDR3 counts 13 amino acids. Left in the record is the CDR3 DNA by itself, 39 bases read in frame from the first base. The germline V gene (reference sequence) sets CDR1 to LNHDA and CDR2 to SQIVND.